These 32 T cell receptor beta chains share one sample of origin, sequenced in a study of blood T cell repertoires in COVID-19. Measured with immunoSEQ multiplex PCR; TCRdb has only the in-frame clones, and not every one. The sample lists tens of thousands of clones; roughly 84% were seen once. Sequenced material: peripheral blood. These receptors all come from a woman aged 80 or over in a cohort sampled during active or convalescent COVID-19.

This clone appeared a few times. One junction end disagrees with the germline gene, perhaps due to a read error. The chain joins TRBV7-7 to TRBJ2-2; no definite D call. This CDR3 contains 14 residues. Germline V lookup: CDR1 SSHAT, CDR2 FNYEAQ (reference sequence). The CDR3 sequence is CASSLGFAAGELFF. The CDR3 nucleotides read TGTGCTAGCAGCTTAGGTTTTGCAGCCGGGGAGCTGTTTTTT.

This rearrangement joins TRBV9 to TRBJ2-7; TRBD1 is a possible D gene (8 bases). Germline CDR1 reads SGDLS; CDR2 reads YYNGEE. The germline V and J ends were trimmed by 0 bases and 5 bases, with 18 bases remaining between them. The CDR3 is 16 amino acids. CDR3 nucleotide sequence: TGTGCCAGCAGCGTAGGGGAGGGGACAGGCCCAAACGAGCAGTACTTC. The encoded protein is CASSVGEGTGPNEQYF.

Here the CDR3 DNA reads TGTGCCAGCTCCGAGAGACAGGGGAACACTGAAGCTTTCTTT. As protein: CASSERQGNTEAFF. The chain recombines TRBV6-5 with TRBJ1-1, with 7 bases aligning to TRBD1. Trimming removed 8 bases from V and 1 base from J; junction bases left unmatched: 7. The CDR3 length is 14 residues. Germline lookup yields CDR1 MNHEY and CDR2 SVGAGI.

This clone was seen only a few times. The V call is TRBV7-9, the J call TRBJ2-7, with D possibly matching TRBD1 (5 bases). Trimming took off 1 base at V and 3 bases at J, with 13 bases between the two ends. Germline assignment: CDR1 SEHNR and CDR2 FQNEAQ (reference sequence). The CDR3 sequence is 15 residues long. CDR3 sequence (DNA): TGTGCCAGCAGCTTAGTTATCGGTGACAGCTACGAGCAGTACGTC. Its protein product is CASSLVIGDSYEQYV.

CDR3 sequence reads: CATSREQTMNTEAFF. The CDR3 DNA reads TGTGCCACCAGCAGAGAACAGACGATGAACACTGAAGCTTTCTTT. The chain has TRBV15 and TRBJ1-1; no reliable D call. This CDR3 spans 15 amino acids. Germline CDR1 LNHNV, CDR2 YYDKDF (reference sequence). Trimming pared 0 bases from V and 0 bases from J, leaving 8 bases between. Together with reference TRBV15 and TRBJ1-1, the CDR3 gives the full variable domain: DAMVIQNPRYQVTQFGKPVTLSCSQTLNHNVMYWYQQKSSQAPKLLFHYYDKDFNNEADTPDNFQSRRPNTSFCFLDIRSPGLGDTAMYLCATSREQTMNTEAFFGQGTRLTVV.

The rearrangement links TRBV11-2 to TRBJ2-5; D unclear. V was cut by 3 bases and J by 5 bases, with 10 bases left in between. The CDR3 is made up of 13 amino acids. CDR1 is SGHAT and CDR2 is FQNNGV in the germline V gene. The CDR3 DNA reads as TGTGCCAGCAGCTTTTCGAGCCGGGAGACCCAGTACTTC. Its translation: CASSFSSRETQYF.

This clone has only one observation. This chain connects TRBV2 to TRBJ1-2, with D possibly being TRBD1 (5 bases). Germline CDR1 reads SNHLY; CDR2 reads FYNNEI. V lost 3 bases and J 7 bases, leaving 12 bases between the germline ends. This CDR3 has 13 amino acids. CDR3 in DNA: TGTGCCAGCAGTGAGGGGCAGGGAGGTGGCTACACCTTC. Protein sequence: CASSEGQGGGYTF.

This chain connects TRBV3-1 (or the pseudogene TRBV3-2) to TRBJ2-3; no reliable D call. CDR3 length equals 13 residues. Germline CDR1 and CDR2: LGHDT and YNNKEL (reference sequence). The V end lost 1 base, the J end lost 6 bases, and 8 bases lay between the germline ends. The CDR3 loop is CASSQVEADTQYF. The DNA of the CDR3 is TGTGCCAGCAGCCAAGTCGAGGCGGATACGCAGTATTTT.

V gene TRBV5-4 combines with J gene TRBJ1-4; 7 positions agree with TRBD1. The junction had 12 bases not matched to a gene; V was cut back by 0 bases and J by 10 bases. This CDR3 spans 16 amino acids. Germline V lookup: CDR1 SGHNT, CDR2 YYREEE (reference sequence). Here the CDR3 reads CASSLDMDRPGRKLFF. The CDR3 DNA sequence: TGTGCCAGCAGCTTGGACATGGACAGGCCAGGGAGAAAACTGTTTTTT.

V usage is TRBV24-1 and J usage is TRBJ2-5, with 12 positions matching TRBD1. The CDR3 runs 17 residues. The junction had 7 bases not matched to a gene; V was cut back by 2 bases and J by 4 bases. Germline V CDR1 and CDR2: KGHDR, SFDVKD. CDR3 DNA: TGTGCCACCAGTGATTCCGGGACAGGGGGCTTAGGAGAGACCCAGTACTTC. The encoded protein is CATSDSGTGGLGETQYF.

The rearrangement uses TRBV24-1 and TRBJ1-4, with D possibly matching TRBD1 (5 bases). Germline V gene lookup returns CDR1 KGHDR and CDR2 SFDVKD. The CDR3 contains 15 residues. V was shortened by 2 bases and J by 3 bases, with 9 bases between the two germline ends. This CDR3 is CATSDSRGANEKLFF. DNA of the CDR3: TGTGCCACCAGTGATTCTCGGGGGGCTAATGAAAAACTGTTTTTT.

This clone showed up just once. The genes are TRBV9 and TRBJ2-5; 8 bases align to TRBD2. The germline gives CDR1 SGDLS, CDR2 YYNGEE. The CDR3 loop spans 13 amino acids. J gave up 7 bases and V 3 bases, and 5 bases lay outside the gene matches. The CDR3: CASSELAEGTQYF. CDR3 bases: TGTGCCAGCAGCGAACTAGCGGAGGGGACCCAGTACTTC.

The chain joins TRBV25-1 to TRBJ1-3, with D uncertain. Germline CDR1 reads MGHDK; CDR2 reads SYGVNS. V was cut by 3 bases and J by 2 bases, with 8 bases left in between. The CDR3 is 14 residues long. CDR3 amino acids: CASSDTHAGNTIYF. The CDR3 coding sequence is TGTGCCAGCAGTGACACACACGCTGGAAACACCATATATTTT. The variable domain in full, with the rest retrieved from reference TRBV25-1 and TRBJ1-3, is EADIYQTPRYLVIGTGKKITLECSQTMGHDKMYWYQQDPGMELHLIHYSYGVNSTEKGDLSSESTVSRIRTEHFPLTLESARPSHTSQYLCASSDTHAGNTIYFGEGSWLTVV.

The gene calls are TRBV7-9 and TRBJ1-2; 10 bases map to TRBD1. After removal of 0 bases from V and 4 bases from J, the junction contained 2 bases not matched to a gene. The CDR3 covers 15 residues. Germline assignment: CDR1 SEHNR and CDR2 FQNEAQ (reference sequence). This CDR3 reads CASSLATGGGYGYTF. CDR3 DNA sequence: TGTGCCAGCAGCTTAGCGACAGGGGGCGGCTATGGCTACACCTTC.

The chain is built from TRBV6-5 and TRBJ1-4, with TRBD1 identical over 7 bases. The CDR3 covers 12 residues. The J segment lost 8 bases and the V segment lost 9 bases, leaving 6 bases of the junction unmatched. Germline V gives CDR1 MNHEY, CDR2 SVGAGI. CDR3: CASRQGGEKLFF. Written as DNA, the CDR3 is TGTGCCAGTAGACAGGGTGGCGAAAAACTGTTTTTT.

This clone occurred once. This CDR3 reads CASSLGSASGYTF. The CDR3 coding sequence is TGTGCCAGCAGCTTAGGGTCAGCTAGCGGCTACACCTTC. V gene TRBV7-3 combines with J gene TRBJ1-2; no clear D gene. V lost 2 bases and J lost 8, with 12 bases in between. The CDR3 extends over 13 amino acids. The germline gives CDR1 SGHTA, CDR2 FQGTGA.

Only one count was recorded for this clone. The chain employs TRBV5-1 and TRBJ2-1; the D is unclear. CDR1 SGHRS and CDR2 YFSETQ come from the germline V gene. V gave up 2 bases and J gave up 4 bases, with 10 bases separating them. The CDR3 consists of 14 residues. In DNA form, the CDR3 reads TGCGCCAGCAGCTTTTTGTCCTATTACAATGAGCAGTTCTTC. Amino acid sequence: CASSFLSYYNEQFF.

This clone was observed once. This chain uses TRBV2 with TRBJ1-1; D remains unclear. This CDR3 is built from 14 residues. V was pared by 3 bases and J by 0 bases, with 8 bases between. Germline CDR1 and CDR2: SNHLY and FYNNEI. The CDR3 nucleotides read TGTGCCAGCAGTGAGAACATCCTGAACACTGAAGCTTTCTTT. Translating it yields CASSENILNTEAFF.

The rearrangement joins TRBV5-1 to TRBJ1-2, with 9 nucleotides matching TRBD1. Germline-derived CDR1 and CDR2 are SGHRS and YFSETQ. The junction had 4 bases not matched to a gene; V was cut back by 4 bases and J by 0 bases. The CDR3 has 15 amino acids. The CDR3: CASSTGTGSNYGYTF. In DNA, the CDR3 is TGCGCCAGCAGCACCGGGACAGGGTCTAACTATGGCTACACCTTC.

On this clone itself: The same CDR3 is also encoded by other DNA sequences in this sample. The rearrangement links TRBV6-5 to TRBJ1-1; TRBD1 might be the D (5 bases). This CDR3 is 14 amino acids long. The germline V and J ends were trimmed by 0 bases and 1 base, with 6 bases remaining between them. Germline CDR1 is MNHEY and CDR2 is SVGAGI. The CDR3 bases are TGTGCCAGCAGTTACTCCACAGGGAACACTGAAGCTTTCTTT. This codes for CASSYSTGNTEAFF.

The chain recombines TRBV12-3 or TRBV12-4 with TRBJ1-1; no firm D call. This CDR3 contains 13 residues. V lost 6 bases, J lost 0 bases, and 8 bases lay in between. The CDR3 here is CASRQKMNTEAFF. As DNA, the CDR3 is TGTGCCAGCAGACAAAAAATGAACACTGAAGCTTTCTTT.

The V call is TRBV5-5, the J call TRBJ1-5, with a tentative D call TRBD1 (5 bases). CDR3 length: 13 amino acids. V lost 3 bases and J lost 9, with 13 bases in between. CDR1 and CDR2 (germline): SGHKS, YYEKEE (reference sequence). The chain's CDR3 is CASSSLQDSPQHF. Written as DNA, the CDR3 is TGTGCCAGCAGCTCTCTACAGGATTCGCCCCAGCATTTT.

The chain has TRBV29-1 and TRBJ2-5; TRBD2 matches 12 bases. The CDR3 runs 11 residues. Per the germline V gene, CDR1 is SQVTM and CDR2 is ANQGSEA. In nucleotides, the CDR3 is TGCGGGACTAGCGGGCAAGAGACCCAGTACTTC. It codes for CGTSGQETQYF.

The V gene is TRBV27, the J gene TRBJ1-4; D remains ambiguous. Germline-derived CDR1 and CDR2 are MNHEY and SMNVEV (reference sequence). The length of the CDR3 is 14 residues. Trimming removed 3 bases at V and 4 bases at J, with 9 bases between. CDR3 in amino acids: CASSLRRYNEKLFF. The DNA of the CDR3 is TGTGCCAGCAGTTTGAGGCGGTATAATGAAAAACTGTTTTTT.

The rearrangement links TRBV5-1 to TRBJ2-1; D remains ambiguous. Trimming cost V 4 bases and J 6 bases, with 20 bases left between them. Germline lookup yields CDR1 SGHRS and CDR2 YFSETQ. This CDR3 contains 16 residues. The CDR3 protein is CASSLEVLRSPNEQFF. Here the CDR3 DNA reads TGCGCCAGCAGCCTCGAAGTTCTGAGGTCTCCCAATGAGCAGTTCTTC.

The chain employs TRBV11-1 and TRBJ2-1, with 9 bases that match TRBD1. This CDR3 has 14 residues. The V and J ends lost 4 bases and 6 bases, in that order; junction bases with no gene match: 4. Germline assignment: CDR1 SGHAT and CDR2 FQDESV (reference sequence). The CDR3 loop is CASSSDRGGNEQFF. CDR3 DNA sequence: TGTGCCAGCAGCTCGGACAGGGGAGGCAATGAGCAGTTCTTC.

V gene TRBV28 combines with J gene TRBJ2-7; 8 bases line up with TRBD1. Germline V gene sequence: CDR1 MDHEN, CDR2 SYDVKM. Losses at the gene ends were 5 bases for V and 3 bases for J; bases not matched to a gene: 3. The CDR3 runs to 13 residues. The CDR3 DNA reads TGTGCCAGCAGTCCAGGGGGCCTCTACGAGCAGTACTTC. Protein product: CASSPGGLYEQYF.

Only one count was recorded for this clone. The V and J genes are TRBV16 and TRBJ1-1; TRBD1 matches at 8 bases. Unmatched junction bases numbered 1, after V lost 3 bases and J lost 1 base. The CDR3 length is 14 residues. Germline V CDR1 and CDR2: KGHSY, FQNENV. CDR3 DNA: TGTGCCAGCAGCCAGCAGGGGGCGAACACTGAAGCTTTCTTT. Protein product: CASSQQGANTEAFF.

The rearrangement joins TRBV29-1 to TRBJ2-5, with 12 bases aligning to TRBD1. The CDR3 runs to 14 residues. Germline values: CDR1 SQVTM, CDR2 ANQGSEA. The junction had 5 bases not matched to a gene; V was cut back by 3 bases and J by 6 bases. The CDR3 region is CSVERDRGLKTQYF. In DNA form, the CDR3 reads TGCAGCGTTGAGAGGGACAGGGGGCTTAAGACCCAGTACTTC.

This chain links TRBV18 with TRBJ2-2; D unclear. Trimming took off 3 bases at V and 2 bases at J, with 13 bases between the two ends. Germline CDR1 and CDR2: KGHSH and LQKENI. The CDR3 runs to 16 residues. The CDR3 here is CASSPLDLRNTGELFF. CDR3 in DNA: TGTGCCAGCTCACCCCTAGACTTGAGAAACACCGGGGAGCTGTTTTTT.

The rearrangement links TRBV24-1 to TRBJ1-3; 12 bases match TRBD1. V shed 3 bases and J 2 bases; nucleotides not matched to a gene: 7. The CDR3 extends over 18 amino acids. Germline CDR1 is KGHDR and CDR2 is SFDVKD. CDR3 sequence: CATSDRDRGRIAGNTIYF. CDR3 coding DNA: TGTGCCACCAGTGATAGGGACAGGGGGCGGATTGCTGGAAACACCATATATTTT.

The genes are TRBV11-2 and TRBJ2-5; 8 bases agree with TRBD2. V shed 0 bases and J 2 bases; nucleotides not matched to a gene: 5. The V gene's germline CDR1 is SGHAT and CDR2 FQNNGV. This CDR3 has 16 amino acids. CDR3 nucleotides: TGTGCCAGCAGCTTAGATCCCCCTAGCGGGCAAGAGACCCAGTACTTC. Translating gives CASSLDPPSGQETQYF.